This TCR beta chain is drawn from a study of cytomegalovirus exposure and HLA in healthy donors. Study findings and constraints: Common viral pathogens were later found to be apparently linked to several of the most significant clusters. Earlier analysis looked at TCR beta V segments, and most were productive about 87% or about 30% of the time. Differences between HLA loci emerged in a later analysis of TCR association rates, with DRB1 most and HLA-C fewest. A link between a missense DCLRE1C variant and TCR beta V- and J-gene trimming emerged from a later analysis.

The PCR used 60 Vbeta and 13 Jbeta primers. Sequencing used immunoSEQ multiplex PCR; TCRdb keeps in-frame clones, though not all of them. The sample yields 100,000 to 150,000 clones, almost 85% seen once. Worth noting for this clone: What it binds is unknown. The junction shows a germline mismatch at one end, possibly a read error.

The CDR3 has 8 amino acids. Germline V gives CDR1 GTSNPN, CDR2 SVGIG (reference sequence). This sequence joins TRBV30 and TRBJ1-2; no clear D. This sequence was found in a boy under 10 years old in good health and CMV-seronegative. The specimen sequenced was PBMCs. DNA of the CDR3: TGTGCCTGGAGTGGCAGGCACTTC. Translating it yields CAWSGRHF.